Presented here are 30 T cell receptor beta chains from one specimen sequenced in a study of blood T cell repertoires in COVID-19. The table came from immunoSEQ multiplex PCR; TCRdb's copy has only in-frame clones and leaves some out. The table shows about 100,000 clones, with approximately 86% occurring only once. Input material: peripheral blood. Receptor source: a man of 80 years or more with acute or convalescent COVID-19.

V gene TRBV9 combines with J gene TRBJ1-5; D call uncertain. Between the trimmed V and J ends, which lost 5 bases and 1 base, there was a span of 16 bases. This CDR3 is 16 amino acids long. Germline values: CDR1 SGDLS, CDR2 YYNGEE. The CDR3 reads CASSQAGEGSNQPQHF. Here the CDR3 DNA reads TGTGCCAGCAGTCAGGCGGGAGAGGGCAGCAATCAGCCCCAGCATTTT.

The chain joins TRBV3-1 (or the pseudogene TRBV3-2) to TRBJ2-1; a weak D match, TRBD2 (5 bases). Germline values: CDR1 LGHDT, CDR2 YNNKEL (reference sequence). Trimming removed 4 bases from V and 5 bases from J, with 12 bases in between. The CDR3 has 14 residues. This CDR3 reads CASSLVDFHNEQFF. CDR3 nucleotide sequence: TGTGCCAGCAGCCTTGTGGACTTTCACAATGAGCAGTTCTTC.

This clone was observed once. The chain is built from TRBV15 and TRBJ2-3; TRBD2 is a possible D gene (5 bases). The CDR3 length is 12 residues. V was cut by 8 bases and J by 1 base, with 7 bases left in between. Germline V lookup: CDR1 LNHNV, CDR2 YYDKDF (reference sequence). The CDR3 spells CATSAGTDTQYF. CDR3 nucleotide sequence: TGTGCCACCTCAGCGGGCACAGATACGCAGTATTTT.

The V call is TRBV7-2, the J call TRBJ1-6; TRBD1 is a possible D gene (5 bases). The CDR3 covers 14 residues. Germline assignment: CDR1 SGHTA and CDR2 FQGNSA. V gave up 5 bases and J gave up 10 bases, with 15 bases separating them. CDR3 in amino acids: CASSPTIGGSPLHF. The CDR3 DNA is TGTGCCAGCAGCCCCACCATCGGGGGATCACCCCTCCACTTT.

This clone was counted a few times. The J gene is TRBJ2-1, the V gene TRBV7-2; D is perhaps TRBD2 (6 bases). V shed 5 bases and J shed 8 bases, with 10 bases lying between them. CDR1 is SGHTA and CDR2 is FQGNSA in the germline V gene. This CDR3 has 12 residues. CDR3: CASSLTSHEQFF. The DNA for the CDR3 is TGTGCCAGCAGCCTCACTAGCCATGAGCAGTTCTTC.

This chain links TRBV29-1 with TRBJ1-2, with 7 bases aligning to TRBD1. The CDR3 contains 11 residues. The germline V gene encodes CDR1 SQVTM and CDR2 ANQGSEA. After removal of 7 bases from V and 4 bases from J, the junction contained 3 bases not matched to a gene. CDR3 in amino acids: CSGRQGYGYTF. The CDR3 nucleotides are TGCAGCGGCAGACAGGGCTATGGCTACACCTTC.

The CDR3 protein is CASSAVAGGEDEQFF. CDR3 nucleotides: TGTGCCAGCAGCGCTGTAGCGGGAGGGGAGGATGAGCAGTTCTTC. This chain uses TRBV5-5 with TRBJ2-1, with TRBD2 identical over 11 bases. The CDR3 consists of 15 residues. Unmatched junction bases numbered 8, after V lost 4 bases and J lost 8 bases. CDR1 SGHKS and CDR2 YYEKEE come from the germline V gene (reference sequence).

CDR3 sequence: CASSLGAGGNEQFF. In nucleotides, the CDR3 is TGTGCCAGCAGCTTAGGGGCAGGGGGTAATGAGCAGTTCTTC. The genes are TRBV11-3 and TRBJ2-1; 7 bases align to TRBD1. CDR3 length equals 14 residues. Per the germline V gene, CDR1 is SGHNT and CDR2 is YENEEA. J gave up 7 bases and V 1 base, and 4 bases lay outside the gene matches.

The CDR3 DNA reads as TGTGCCAGCAGCGGGAGGACAGCCTACAATGAGCAGTTCTTC. Its protein product is CASSGRTAYNEQFF. The V and J genes are TRBV9 and TRBJ2-1; D is possibly TRBD1 (6 bases). This CDR3 is built from 14 residues. The germline V gene has CDR1 SGDLS and CDR2 YYNGEE. The V end lost 3 bases, the J end lost 2 bases, and 9 bases lay between the germline ends.

The V call is TRBV9, the J call TRBJ1-2; a weak D match, TRBD1 (5 bases). There are 15 residues in the CDR3. Looked up from germline, CDR1 is SGDLS and CDR2 is YYNGEE. The germline V and J ends were trimmed by 4 bases and 4 bases, with 17 bases remaining between them. The CDR3 sequence is CASSPEVGDFYGYTF. The CDR3, as DNA: TGTGCCAGCAGCCCTGAGGTTGGGGACTTCTATGGCTACACCTTC.

The V gene is TRBV28, the J gene TRBJ2-3; 7 bases match TRBD2. The germline CDR1 and CDR2 sequences are MDHEN and SYDVKM. Losses at the gene ends were 5 bases for V and 5 bases for J; bases not matched to a gene: 13. CDR3 size: 16 residues. The CDR3, as DNA: TGTGCCAGCAGTGCAACCGGCGGGAGTGTAGGAGATACGCAGTATTTT. Residues: CASSATGGSVGDTQYF.

The chain uses TRBV7-3 and TRBJ2-1, with 9 bases fitting TRBD2. The CDR3 length is 16 residues. The junction had 13 bases not matched to a gene; V was cut back by 5 bases and J by 8 bases. Germline CDR1 SGHTA, CDR2 FQGTGA. CDR3 region: CASSLRTAWTSDEQFF. The CDR3 DNA reads TGTGCCAGCAGCCTCCGGACGGCCTGGACTAGCGATGAGCAGTTCTTC.

This chain connects TRBV19 to TRBJ1-4; TRBD1 matches 8 bases. The germline CDR1 and CDR2 sequences are LNHDA and SQIVND (reference sequence). The V and J ends lost 6 bases and 4 bases, in that order; junction bases with no gene match: 4. CDR3 length equals 14 residues. DNA of the CDR3: TGTGCCAGTAGCTCGACAGGGGTTAATGAAAAACTGTTTTTT. Its translation: CASSSTGVNEKLFF.

V gene TRBV29-1 combines with J gene TRBJ1-3; D ambiguous. Germline V gene lookup returns CDR1 SQVTM and CDR2 ANQGSEA. V dropped 6 bases and J dropped 0 bases, with 6 bases sitting between them. This CDR3 comprises 12 residues. The CDR3 sequence: CSVALSGNTIYF. The DNA for the CDR3 is TGCAGCGTCGCGCTCTCTGGAAACACCATATATTTT.

The chain joins TRBV5-1 to TRBJ2-7; possibly TRBD1 for D (5 bases). This CDR3 is built from 12 residues. Trimming took 0 bases from V and 7 from J, leaving 8 bases between them. CDR1 SGHRS and CDR2 YFSETQ come from the germline V gene. The CDR3 DNA reads as TGCGCCAGCAGCTTGGGGACACCAGAGCAGTACTTC. Amino acids: CASSLGTPEQYF.

V is TRBV18 and J is TRBJ1-3; D is possibly TRBD1 (6 bases). Germline CDR1 and CDR2: KGHSH and LQKENI. The CDR3 contains 16 residues. Trimming left V 5 bases short and J 0 bases short, with 14 bases between. CDR3 sequence: CASSSTGTGSGNTIYF. The CDR3 nucleotides are TGTGCCAGCTCATCAACAGGGACGGGCTCTGGAAACACCATATATTTT.

The genes are TRBV6-5 and TRBJ2-2; 10 bases are a match to TRBD2. Trimming cost V 2 bases and J 3 bases; bases outside gene matches: 3. In germline, CDR1 is MNHEY, CDR2 SVGAGI. The CDR3 is made up of 16 amino acids. CDR3 in amino acids: CASSYDGLADTGELFF. Written as DNA, the CDR3 is TGTGCCAGCAGTTACGACGGACTAGCGGACACCGGGGAGCTGTTTTTT.

The chain links TRBV6-5 to TRBJ1-6; 8 nucleotides align to TRBD1. V lost 2 bases and J lost 10; bases outside the gene matches: 7. This CDR3 region has 15 residues. The germline V gene has CDR1 MNHEY and CDR2 SVGAGI. The CDR3 here is CASSYEDRGRSPLHF. The CDR3 nucleotides are TGTGCCAGCAGTTACGAAGACAGGGGTCGATCACCCCTCCACTTT.

The V call is TRBV7-2, the J call TRBJ2-5; a weak D match, TRBD1 (6 bases). CDR3 size: 14 residues. The germline V gene encodes CDR1 SGHTA and CDR2 FQGNSA. Between the trimmed V and J ends, which lost 6 bases and 0 bases, there was a span of 11 bases. The CDR3 coding sequence is TGTGCCAGCAGTGACAGGCCGTACCAAGAGACCCAGTACTTC. This sequence encodes CASSDRPYQETQYF.

The chain couples TRBV28 to TRBJ1-6; perhaps TRBD1 as D (5 bases). Germline assignment: CDR1 MDHEN and CDR2 SYDVKM. V was clipped by 2 bases and J by 9 bases, with 14 bases between them. The CDR3 covers 15 residues. Here the CDR3 DNA reads TGTGCCAGCAGTTTAACCCAGGGCCTGGGTTCACCCCTCCACTTT. It is translated as CASSLTQGLGSPLHF.

The gene calls are TRBV7-9 and TRBJ2-1; D gene uncertain. Trimming took 1 base from V and 0 from J, leaving 7 bases between them. CDR1 and CDR2 from the germline V gene are SEHNR and FQNEAQ (reference sequence). CDR3 size: 15 residues. The CDR3 loop reads CASSLGLSSYNEQFF. CDR3 coding DNA: TGTGCCAGCAGCTTAGGTCTTAGCTCCTACAATGAGCAGTTCTTC.

CDR3 sequence (DNA): TGTGCCAGCAGCCAACTGGGAGGTGGCGATGAGCAGTTCTTC. Its protein product is CASSQLGGGDEQFF. The V and J genes are TRBV3-1 (or the pseudogene TRBV3-2) and TRBJ2-1, with D possibly TRBD2 on 6 matching bases. V was trimmed by 2 bases and J by 8 bases, leaving 13 bases between them. Per the germline V gene, CDR1 is LGHDT and CDR2 is YNNKEL (reference sequence). The CDR3 totals 14 residues.

The chain combines TRBV29-1 with TRBJ2-2; weak D call: TRBD1 (6 bases). Germline-derived CDR1 and CDR2 are SQVTM and ANQGSEA. Trimming removed 6 bases at V and 8 bases at J, with 10 bases between. CDR3 length: 11 residues. DNA of the CDR3: TGCAGCGTGGGGGCGCAGGGGGAGCTGTTTTTT. This translates into CSVGAQGELFF.

This clone is a singleton in its sample. This chain links TRBV3-1 (or the pseudogene TRBV3-2) with TRBJ1-2, with TRBD1 matching 10 bases. The CDR3 sequence is 13 residues long. Germline V gene sequence: CDR1 LGHDT, CDR2 YNNKEL (reference sequence). With 3 bases clipped from V and 5 bases from J, the junction kept 0 bases outside the gene matches. CDR3 loop: CASSQGQGYGYTF. The CDR3 DNA is TGTGCCAGCAGCCAGGGACAGGGGTATGGCTACACCTTC.

The V and J genes are TRBV4-3 and TRBJ2-1, with D possibly TRBD1 on 5 matching bases. Germline CDR1 LGHNA, CDR2 YSLEER. CDR3 size: 15 residues. V was pared by 0 bases and J by 6 bases, with 12 bases between. CDR3 sequence reads: CASSQEPTALNEQFF. The CDR3 DNA reads as TGCGCCAGCAGCCAAGAACCGACAGCTCTCAATGAGCAGTTCTTC.

The chain combines TRBV6-5 with TRBJ1-2, with a weak D call TRBD1 (5 bases). CDR3 length: 14 residues. V was cut by 2 bases and J by 4 bases, with 11 bases left in between. The germline gives CDR1 MNHEY, CDR2 SVGAGI. This CDR3 is CASSYQGTTYGYTF. The CDR3 DNA is TGTGCCAGCAGTTACCAGGGTACCACCTATGGCTACACCTTC.

V is TRBV6-2 or TRBV6-3 and J is TRBJ2-1; tentative D call: TRBD2 (7 bases). V was shortened by 0 bases and J by 4 bases, with 19 bases between the two germline ends. The V gene's germline CDR1 is MNHEY and CDR2 SVGEGT. The CDR3 is made up of 18 amino acids. In DNA form, the CDR3 reads TGTGCCAGCAGTTACTCACCCAATCCGGGGGGCTTATACAATGAGCAGTTCTTC. Amino acids: CASSYSPNPGGLYNEQFF.

This CDR3 reads CASSVSGLAGISTDTQYF. CDR3 DNA: TGTGCCAGCAGCGTCTCGGGACTAGCGGGCATTAGCACAGATACGCAGTATTTT. V and J are TRBV9 and TRBJ2-3, with 12 bases fitting TRBD2. Germline V gene data show CDR1 as SGDLS and CDR2 as YYNGEE. J lost 0 bases, V lost 2 bases, and 7 bases had no gene match. CDR3 length: 18 amino acids. The full variable domain, its missing parts supplied by reference TRBV9 and TRBJ2-3, is DSGVTQTPKHLITATGQRVTLRCSPRSGDLSVYWYQQSLDQGLQFLIQYYNGEERAKGNILERFSAQQFPDLHSELNLSSLELGDSALYFCASSVSGLAGISTDTQYFGPGTRLTVL.

V is TRBV2 and J is TRBJ2-5; TRBD1 matches 10 bases. The germline CDR1 and CDR2 sequences are SNHLY and FYNNEI. Trimming took 7 bases from V and 4 from J; bases not matched to a gene: 9. The CDR3 length is 15 residues. The CDR3 bases are TGTGCCAGCATGGAAGACAGGGGGCGCGGAGAGACCCAGTACTTC. Translating gives CASMEDRGRGETQYF.

The V and J genes are TRBV7-2 and TRBJ2-7, with 11 bases that match TRBD2. After removal of 4 bases from V and 5 bases from J, the junction contained 13 bases not matched to a gene. The CDR3 extends over 17 amino acids. CDR1 SGHTA and CDR2 FQGNSA come from the germline V gene. CDR3 DNA sequence: TGTGCCAGCAGCTCATCTTTTAGCGGGAGGGCCGAGAACGAGCAGTACTTC. It codes for CASSSSFSGRAENEQYF. Looking up the rest from reference TRBV7-2 and TRBJ2-7 gives the full variable domain: GAGVSQSPSNKVTEKGKDVELRCDPISGHTALYWYRQSLGQGLEFLIYFQGNSAPDKSGLPSDRFSAERTGGSVSTLTIQRTQQEDSAVYLCASSSSFSGRAENEQYFGPGTRLTVT.